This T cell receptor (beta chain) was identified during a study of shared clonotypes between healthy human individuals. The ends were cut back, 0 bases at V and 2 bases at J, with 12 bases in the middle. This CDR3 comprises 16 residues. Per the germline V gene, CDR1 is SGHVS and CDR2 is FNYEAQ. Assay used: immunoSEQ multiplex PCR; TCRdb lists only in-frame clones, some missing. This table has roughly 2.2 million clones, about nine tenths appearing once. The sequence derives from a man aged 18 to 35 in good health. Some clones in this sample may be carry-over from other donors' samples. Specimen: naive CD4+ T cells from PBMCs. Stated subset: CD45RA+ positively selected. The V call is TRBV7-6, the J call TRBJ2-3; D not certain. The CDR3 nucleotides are TGTGCCAGCAGCTTAGCCCCGATTTATACCACAGATACGCAGTATTTT. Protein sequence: CASSLAPIYTTDTQYF.